This T cell receptor beta chain was captured in a study of blood T cell repertoires in COVID-19. Study overall: Sites across the United States, Italy and Spain contributed samples from acute and convalescent COVID-19.

Clones were read by immunoSEQ multiplex PCR, and TCRdb kept only the in-frame ones, dropping some. The sample records approximately 290,000 clones, 75% to 90% being singletons. All recovered Cohort 3 donors got two negative PCRs, got clearance, or saw symptom resolution. Germline V gene data show CDR1 as LNHNV and CDR2 as YYDKDF (reference sequence). V was pared by 0 bases and J by 4 bases, with 13 bases between. The CDR3 length is 16 residues. This clonotype originated in a woman aged 30 to 39 who had recovered from COVID-19. V is TRBV15 and J is TRBJ2-1; D is possibly TRBD1 (6 bases). The specimen was PBMCs or T cells enriched from blood (not recorded which). The CDR3 DNA is TGTGCCACCAGCAGAGACAAGCTGGGACAATACAATGAGCAGTTCTTC. This encodes CATSRDKLGQYNEQFF.